This note documents a single TCR beta chain sequence. As yet, its antigen is unknown. Germline CDR1 reads DFQATT; CDR2 reads SNEGSKA (reference sequence). The CDR3 is 14 residues long. Trimming took off 3 bases at V and 0 bases at J, with 9 bases between the two ends. It was with a sample-barcoded 5' primer and a J-beta primer mix that a second PCR of about 6 to 11 cycles was run. TCRdb passed the 5' RACE reads through MiXCR, listing each CDR3 protein once. This sample has 600,000 to 1,000,000 distinct CDR3 sequences, with about 62% found just once. This specimen comes from a study of blood T cells in healthy people across ages. Peripheral blood was drawn, approximately 9.5 milliliters per donor. Study-level points and caveats: The long-lived group displayed more naive CD4+ cells, plus higher diversity, than the aged donors did. Because sorting was not performed, PBMCs prevented conclusive naive versus antigen-experienced comparison. A roughly linear age-dependent decrease characterized TCR beta diversity per million T cells.

J is TRBJ2-4 and V is TRBV20-1; no reliable D call. The receptor's source is a man aged 25 to 45 in good health. Input material: blood. CDR3 sequence reads: CSASEELAKNIQYF. As DNA, the CDR3 is TGCAGTGCTAGCGAGGAGCTAGCCAAAAACATTCAGTACTTC.